Sequencing of this T cell receptor beta chain was carried out in a study of cytomegalovirus exposure and HLA in healthy donors (dated by TCRdb to the late 2010s). Context from the whole study: An earlier analysis of approximately 550 of the donors reported approximately 270 Gb of sequence data and roughly 110 million unique TCR beta sequences from 150 million to 200 million T cells. An earlier analysis of several hundred of the donors used high-throughput TCR beta sequencing to judge whether each TCR beta V gene segment behaved as functional or pseudogenic. Typing coverage varied by locus: roughly 629-630 donors for A, B, C, DRB1 and DQB1; approximately 500 for DQA1; over 600 for DPA1; fewer than 480 for DPB1. Among about 400 genotyped donors of the cohort, an average of around 250,000 unique TCR beta nucleotide sequences was sequenced per donor, of which about 20% were non-productive. The genetic ancestry cluster associated with self-reported Caucasian donors included about 81% of the 398 genotyped donors. High-throughput TCR immunosequencing, statistical association of individual TCRs with disease status, and machine learning were combined to predict cytomegalovirus infection status. Every discovery cohort repertoire had been produced on one sequencing platform. A later analysis re-analyzed previously published TCR beta repertoires from 660 or so donors and added high-resolution HLA genotyping to study TCR occurrence patterns. About 300 gigabases of sequencing data and tens of millions of unique TCR sequences were included in an early release covering roughly 600 HLA-typed donors. A later genetic analysis took genome-wide SNP genotypes for about 55% of the 666 donors and used that subset as a discovery cohort. A separate validation cohort of roughly 130 different subjects was used in addition to the roughly 620-subject first cohort. About five DR-DQ haplotypes were handled as single units for association and clustering, since linkage in the cohort was strong. The study used immunosequencing to profile the T cell repertoires of about 670 subjects and linked those repertoires to cytomegalovirus serostatus. Donor age, sex, ethnicity and CMV serostatus were compiled together with the repertoire data. In the later analysis, no new phenotypic data were used to find candidate immune exposures; instead, reliance was placed on TCR beta sequences and their occurrence across donors. The study aimed to test whether cataloging public T cell receptors could reveal signatures of past pathogen exposure. HLA typing covered class I and class II loci at four-digit resolution.

What the study reported, not specific to this receptor: A further reported finding was that TCR beta sequences accurately predicted the HLA-A and HLA-B alleles for most subjects in the first cohort. Only TCR beta chains were sequenced in this cohort, and the absence of alpha or paired-chain data limited detectable features. The presence/absence analyses assumed that sequencing depth was roughly uniform across donors, and that assumption may not be true. In an earlier analysis of 587 of the donors, most TCR beta V segments appeared in productive rearrangements about 87% or about 30% of the time, broadly matching IMGT annotations. HLA typing was unavailable for some donors at each locus, so association tests used only the typed subset. In a later analysis, HLA-associated TCR beta chains showed more clonal expansion and lower generation probabilities than non-associated chains that were equally common. An association between a missense DCLRE1C variant and V-gene and J-gene trimming of TCR beta chains was found in a later genetic analysis and replicated in an independent cohort. When HLA alleles, especially DR and DQ, strongly co-occurred, attributing TCR associations to individual alleles was difficult. In a later genetic analysis, fewer N-insertions in productive TCRs were reported among donors in an Asian-associated ancestry cluster than the approximately 630-donor mean. The study gave a list of about 150 TCR beta chains associated with cytomegalovirus. In a later analysis, several top co-occurrence clusters were reported to appear linked to parvovirus B19, influenza, CMV and Epstein-Barr virus. A later analysis found that TCR association rates varied across HLA loci, with DRB1 alleles showing the most associated TCRs and HLA-C alleles the fewest. CMV serostatus was the only immune exposure information available for the cohort. At a false discovery rate of 0.05, a later analysis linked roughly 17,000 TCR beta sequences to specific HLA alleles. According to the authors, the approach could potentially be generalized to other disease states and immunological phenotypes. Because counts were too low, some 17 rarely observed V segments, including chromosome 9 orphons, were excluded from the earlier analysis of fewer than 650 of the donors. Linkage disequilibrium might explain the correlated functional status among segregating V segments, but an unknown experimental factor could not be ruled out. A cluster of highly shared sequence variants was judged likely to represent a technical artifact of the sequencing pipeline. The classifier was reported to diagnose cytomegalovirus status with high specificity and sensitivity in both the original and validation cohorts. The 87-base-pair reads could not distinguish some IMGT-functional V segments, including TRBV6-2 and TRBV6-3, so those segments were excluded. In a later analysis, most CMV-associated TCR beta chains were found to appear HLA-restricted, with HLA associations seemingly driven largely by CMV exposure. A few of the identified cytomegalovirus-associated TCR beta chains were confirmed in vitro to be specific for cytomegalovirus antigens. Across donors, most TCR sequences were observed very rarely, whereas some public TCRs were present in many individuals.

The CDR3 covers 14 residues, taking in both the cysteine and the phenylalanine. This entry keeps only the CDR3 DNA: 42 bases, framed from base 1. Ends trimmed: V by 4 bases, J by 8 bases; bases unmatched to a gene: 5. Based on the germline V gene, the CDR1 and CDR2 sequences are MNHEY and SVGAGI. Libraries were prepared through the immunoSEQ multiplex PCR assay. For the multiplex PCR, a mixture combining 60 forward primers for TCR Vbeta segments and 13 reverse primers for TCR Jbeta segments was used. A multiplex PCR assay on genomic DNA amplified the CDR3 region of rearranged TCR beta genes. The amplified TCR beta libraries were sequenced on the Illumina HiSeq System as 87-base-pair reads. The authors' pipeline ran thus. Across the roughly 600 repertoires, a later analysis counted tens of millions of unique TCR beta chains, roughly 11 million of which were shared by at least two donors. Raw reads were error-corrected and collapsed into unique sequences with a nearest-neighbor algorithm that merged closely related sequences to remove PCR and sequencing errors. To assign V, D and J gene segments, CDR3 sequences were aligned to IMGT reference sequences. For a sequence to be retained, at least a six-nucleotide match to both a V gene segment and a J gene segment was required. A rearrangement was called productive if the CDR3 had no stop codons and remained in frame with V and J, and every other rearrangement was called non-productive. CDR3 was defined by IMGT convention, running from the second conserved V-encoded cysteine to the conserved J-encoded phenylalanine. The earlier analysis of a few hundred of the donors excluded any sequence lacking an unambiguous match to a single V gene segment. An earlier analysis of just under 600 of the donors called V segments functional above 56.7% productive rearrangements and segregating when the between-donor standard deviation exceeded 5%. To diagnose cytomegalovirus status from the catalog of TCR beta chain sequences, a statistical classification framework was built. V and J gene assignment, in a later analysis, came from comparing TCR nucleotide sequences with IMGT/GENE-DB human TR gene sequences. The TCRdist pipeline was used in a later analysis to assign CDR3 sequences and most-parsimonious VDJ recombination scenarios. In a later analysis, each TCR beta chain was defined by its CDR3 amino acid sequence together with its V-gene family, and reads lacking a unique V-gene family were excluded. To address suspected cross-contamination and a sequencing artifact, a later analysis removed approximately 600 highly shared, low-generation-probability nucleotide sequences. In a later analysis, a clonal expansion index for each public chain was calculated from normalized within-repertoire ranks of inferred template counts. Generation probabilities in a later analysis came from a VDJ recombination model fitted to out-of-frame rearrangements, and those results were checked against IGoR. In a later analysis, hypergeometric tests were used to score TCR-TCR, TCR-HLA and TCR-CMV co-occurrence, with a repertoire-size bias correction applied to TCR pairs. To estimate false discovery rates, a later analysis permuted the HLA or CMV assignments 20 times. In a later analysis, co-occurring TCRs were grouped with DBSCAN, and TCRdist sequence similarity was added when clustering was performed within HLA-allele-positive subsets. Co-occurrence clustering excluded repertoires with fewer than 30,000 or more than 120,000 public chains, plus five with anomalous nucleotide sharing. Entries here come from immuneACCESS through TCRdb and include only in-frame sequences with V and J called. Some clones fail to appear in such tables; in the studies checked, an unresolved V gene covers under half of the shortfall, and the cause of the remainder is unknown. V, J and clone size were drawn from that table, and D and trimming were deduced from the DNA. Counted in this sample were over 95,000 clones; roughly 72% of them appeared once. Together, the top ten hold 4% to 4.5% of the sample.

About this clone itself: Its antigen remains undetermined. The sample holds no much larger clone one base away, and base qualities are not on file.

In total, fewer than 750 healthy bone marrow donors made up the cohort. Cohort members were all nominally healthy when sampled, although unrecorded immune exposures were likely present. The donor was CMV seropositive and was included in the group of 250 to 300 seropositive cohort members. Every donor gave a peripheral blood sample, and the peripheral blood mononuclear cells from that sample were used for TCR beta sequencing. The Qiagen DNeasy Blood Extraction Kit was used to extract genomic DNA from the blood cell samples. The chain joins TRBV6-5 to TRBJ2-4, and 10 junction bases match TRBD1. The sequenced sample was PBMCs. The receptor's source is a woman aged 40 to 50 in good health and CMV-seropositive. The DNA is as follows: TGTGCCAGCAGTTCGGGGACAGGGGTGGACATTCAGTACTTC. It specifies CASSSGTGVDIQYF.